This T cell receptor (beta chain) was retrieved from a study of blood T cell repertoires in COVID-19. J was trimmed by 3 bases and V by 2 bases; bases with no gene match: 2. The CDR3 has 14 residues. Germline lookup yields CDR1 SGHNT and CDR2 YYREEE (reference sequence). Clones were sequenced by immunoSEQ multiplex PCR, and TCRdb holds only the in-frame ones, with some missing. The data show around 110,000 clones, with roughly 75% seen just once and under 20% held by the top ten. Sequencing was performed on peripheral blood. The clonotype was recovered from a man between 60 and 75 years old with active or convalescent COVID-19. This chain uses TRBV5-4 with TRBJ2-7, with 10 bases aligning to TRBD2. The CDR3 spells CASSFSGGGYEQYF. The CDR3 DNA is TGTGCCAGCAGCTTCAGCGGGGGGGGCTACGAGCAGTACTTC.